Presented here are 3 T cell receptor beta chains from one specimen sequenced in a study of regulatory T cells in long-lasting Graves disease. CDR3-region Arm-PCR and iRepertoire HTBI primers produced the TCR beta libraries. Each CDR3 protein gets one entry after TCRdb re-called the multiplex PCR reads with MiXCR. The sample contains around 400,000 distinct CDR3 sequences, around 11% of which appear only once. Time point meaning: newly diagnosed GD, antithyroid drugs for less than 3 months. After RNA was extracted from PBMCs, the TCR library was made from it. These data were also reused for a study on T cells in Graves' hyperthyroidism and ophthalmopathy.

The sample consisted of peripheral blood mononuclear cells (PBMCs), taken at new diagnosis, from a patient treated with antithyroid drugs. The receptors were gathered from a young woman with Graves disease.

This clonotype was seen ten or more times. This chain connects TRBV29-1 to TRBJ2-1; D could derive from TRBD1 or TRBD2 (6 bases each). The CDR3 contains 13 residues. Germline CDR1 SQVTM, CDR2 ANQGSEA. V was cut by 7 bases and J by 8 bases, with 18 bases left in between. The CDR3 bases are TGCAGCGAAGGCGGGACAATGCGCGATGAGCAGTTCTTC. Amino acids: CSEGGTMRDEQFF.

The table lists this clonotype with many counts. The CDR3: CASGARLLENEQFF. In nucleotides, the CDR3 is TGTGCCAGCGGGGCACGACTCCTGGAGAATGAGCAGTTCTTC. This chain links TRBV28 with TRBJ2-1, with D tentatively TRBD1 (5 bases). The CDR3 extends over 14 amino acids. The germline V gene has CDR1 MDHEN and CDR2 SYDVKM. The V end lost 8 bases, the J end lost 7 bases, and 18 bases lay between the germline ends. Variable domain in full (rest from reference TRBV28 and TRBJ2-1): DVKVTQSSRYLVKRTGEKVFLECVQDMDHENMFWYRQDPGLGLRLIYFSYDVKMKEKGDIPEGYSVSREKKERFSLILESASTNQTSMYLCASGARLLENEQFFGPGTRLTVL.

At least ten counts were recorded for this clonotype. The genes are TRBV7-3 and TRBJ2-2; possible D gene TRBD1, 5 bases. This CDR3 comprises 13 residues. The V and J ends lost 5 bases and 6 bases respectively, with 10 bases between them. In germline, CDR1 is SGHTA, CDR2 FQGTGA. In nucleotides, the CDR3 is TGTGCCAGCAGCCCCCCAGGGTCCGGGGAGCTGTTTTTT. This gives the protein CASSPPGSGELFF.